This T cell receptor (beta chain) was sequenced in a study of blood T cells in healthy people across ages. This clonotype turned up a few times. What it binds is not known. Germline values: CDR1 SGHRS, CDR2 YFSETQ. The CDR3 has 17 residues. Unmatched junction bases numbered 8, after V lost 3 bases and J lost 1 base. Study-level results: Getting older went along with TCR beta diversity per million T cells dropping roughly linearly. Diversity of TCR beta correlated strongly with naive T cell percentage. The study lacked donor CMV status, which possibly confounded expanded clonotype changes.

A second roughly 7 to 12 cycle PCR used barcoded and J-beta primers. TCRdb recomputed calls from the 5' RACE reads with MiXCR, one row per CDR3 protein. Among around 1.5 million distinct CDR3 sequences, 42% were seen once, and the ten largest hold around 8%. Isolated PBMCs totaled at least 7 million in each sample. The chain carries TRBV5-1 and TRBJ2-3; 10 bases are a match to TRBD2. This sequence originates from a woman aged 18-35 years in good health. The specimen was blood. The CDR3 loop is CASSYTLAGAGTDTQYF. CDR3 coding DNA: TGCGCCAGCAGCTATACGCTAGCGGGAGCCGGCACAGATACGCAGTATTTT.